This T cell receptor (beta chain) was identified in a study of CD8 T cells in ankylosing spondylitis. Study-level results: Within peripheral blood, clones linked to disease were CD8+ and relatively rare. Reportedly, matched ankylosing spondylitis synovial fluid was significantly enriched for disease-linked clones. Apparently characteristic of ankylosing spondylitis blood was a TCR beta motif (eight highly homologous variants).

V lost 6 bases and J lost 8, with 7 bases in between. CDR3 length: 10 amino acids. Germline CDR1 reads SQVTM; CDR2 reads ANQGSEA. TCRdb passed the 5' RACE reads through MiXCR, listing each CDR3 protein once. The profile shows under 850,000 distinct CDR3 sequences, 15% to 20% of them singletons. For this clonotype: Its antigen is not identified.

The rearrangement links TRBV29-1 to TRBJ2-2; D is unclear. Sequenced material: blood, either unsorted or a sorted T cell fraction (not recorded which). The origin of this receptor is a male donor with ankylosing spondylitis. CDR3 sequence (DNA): TGCAGCGTCCCAGGTGGGGAGCTGTTTTTT. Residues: CSVPGGELFF.